One and the same sample provided the 16 T cell receptor beta chains below, sequenced in a study of blood T cell repertoires in COVID-19. TCRdb's copy holds only in-frame clones and misses some; the assay was immunoSEQ multiplex PCR. The sample carries over 200,000 clones, less than 90% recorded once. The sample was peripheral blood. These receptors all come from a woman aged 80 or over with active or convalescent COVID-19.

The genes are TRBV25-1 and TRBJ2-5, with D possibly matching TRBD1 (5 bases). The V end was cut by 4 bases, the J end by 7 bases, with 7 bases between. Germline loops: CDR1 MGHDK, CDR2 SYGVNS. This CDR3 is 11 amino acids long. DNA for the CDR3: TGTGCCAGCAGTGTTGGGGCGACCCAGTACTTC. This codes for CASSVGATQYF.

The chain is built from TRBV10-2 and TRBJ2-3; a possible D gene is TRBD2 (6 bases). V lost 6 bases to trimming and J lost 2 bases, with 9 bases between them. CDR1 is WSHSY, CDR2 SAAADI, per germline. The CDR3 is 13 amino acids. CDR3 amino acids: CASRAGSTDTQYF. The CDR3 DNA is TGCGCCAGCAGAGCGGGTTCCACAGATACGCAGTATTTT.

This clone was seen a few times. The CDR3 DNA follows: TGTGCCAGCAGCCTCAGGGGTCCTAGCACAGATACGCAGTATTTT. Encoded protein: CASSLRGPSTDTQYF. This chain links TRBV14 with TRBJ2-3, with a tentative D call TRBD1 (6 bases). Trimming removed 4 bases from V and 0 bases from J, with 11 bases in between. This CDR3 is built from 15 residues. CDR1 is SGHDN and CDR2 is FVKESK in the germline V gene.

The genes are TRBV7-3 and TRBJ2-7, with D uncertain. The CDR3 totals 13 residues. V gave up 3 bases and J gave up 3 bases, with 9 bases separating them. Looked up from germline, CDR1 is SGHTA and CDR2 is FQGTGA. Here the CDR3 DNA reads TGTGCCAGCAGCTTCGTGCACGGCTACGAGCAGTACTTC. As protein: CASSFVHGYEQYF.

The V call is TRBV30, the J call TRBJ2-2; D remains ambiguous. The V end was cut by 0 bases, the J end by 2 bases, with 10 bases between. From germline, CDR1 is GTSNPN and CDR2 SVGIG (reference sequence). The CDR3 extends over 15 amino acids. The CDR3: CAWSVLPPNTGELFF. The CDR3 DNA sequence: TGTGCCTGGAGTGTTCTTCCCCCCAACACCGGGGAGCTGTTTTTT.

As regards this clone: Other nucleotide sequences from this sample produce the same CDR3. The chain combines TRBV5-1 with TRBJ2-5; D is unclear. The V gene's germline CDR1 is SGHRS and CDR2 YFSETQ. The CDR3 has 13 amino acids. V dropped 0 bases and J dropped 2 bases, with 5 bases sitting between them. This CDR3 reads CASSLDIQETQYF. CDR3 DNA: TGCGCCAGCAGCTTGGACATTCAAGAGACCCAGTACTTC.

This chain connects TRBV12-3 or TRBV12-4 to TRBJ1-1; D not resolved. The CDR3 has 12 amino acids. V lost 4 bases and J lost 4, with 7 bases in between. The CDR3 DNA reads as TGTGCCAGCAGTTATCTACCCACTGAAGCTTTCTTT. Amino acids: CASSYLPTEAFF.

V gene TRBV5-1 combines with J gene TRBJ2-2; possibly TRBD1 for D (6 bases). This CDR3 contains 14 residues. Germline lookup yields CDR1 SGHRS and CDR2 YFSETQ. V lost 2 bases and J 4 bases, leaving 9 bases between the germline ends. DNA of the CDR3: TGCGCCAGCAGCTTTTCAGGGGCCACCGGGGAGCTGTTTTTT. Amino acids: CASSFSGATGELFF.

The chain joins TRBV14 to TRBJ2-1; 10 bases map to TRBD2. Germline V lookup: CDR1 SGHDN, CDR2 FVKESK. The J segment lost 0 bases and the V segment lost 4 bases, leaving 9 bases of the junction unmatched. This CDR3 region has 18 residues. The CDR3 loop is CASSRVGLAESSYNEQFF. Written as DNA, the CDR3 is TGTGCCAGCAGCCGAGTTGGACTAGCGGAGAGCTCCTACAATGAGCAGTTCTTC.

V gene TRBV19 combines with J gene TRBJ2-1; 9 bases line up with TRBD1. The CDR3 is 15 amino acids. Germline values: CDR1 LNHDA, CDR2 SQIVND (reference sequence). The trim removed 3 bases at V and 4 bases at J, leaving 4 bases unmatched. The CDR3 is CASSISGTGYNEQFF. The CDR3 DNA reads as TGTGCCAGTAGTATCTCCGGGACAGGGTACAATGAGCAGTTCTTC. The full variable domain, with the rest looked up from reference TRBV19 and TRBJ2-1, is DGGITQSPKYLFRKEGQNVTLSCEQNLNHDAMYWYRQDPGQGLRLIYYSQIVNDFQKGDIAEGYSVSREKKESFPLTVTSAQKNPTAFYLCASSISGTGYNEQFFGPGTRLTVL.

J is TRBJ2-3 and V is TRBV18; 8 bases fit TRBD1. V was pared by 4 bases and J by 4 bases, with 4 bases of the junction left unmatched. Looked up from germline, CDR1 is KGHSH and CDR2 is LQKENI. The CDR3 totals 14 residues. Here the CDR3 reads CASSLRQGSDTQYF. The CDR3 coding sequence is TGTGCCAGCTCACTCAGACAGGGGTCAGATACGCAGTATTTT. Complete variable domain (other parts from reference TRBV18 and TRBJ2-3): NAGVMQNPRHLVRRRGQEARLRCSPMKGHSHVYWYRQLPEEGLKFMVYLQKENIIDESGMPKERFSAEFPKEGPSILRIQQVVRGDSAAYFCASSLRQGSDTQYFGPGTRLTVL.

This chain links TRBV11-3 with TRBJ2-1; 7 bases are shared with TRBD1. The CDR3 extends over 14 amino acids. Germline V gives CDR1 SGHNT, CDR2 YENEEA. With 3 bases clipped from V and 6 bases from J, the junction kept 5 bases outside the gene matches. The CDR3 loop is CASSLTGLINEQFF. CDR3 bases: TGTGCCAGCAGCTTGACAGGGCTAATCAATGAGCAGTTCTTC.

This clone was observed once. V usage is TRBV7-2 and J usage is TRBJ2-1; D is possibly TRBD2 (5 bases). V shed 8 bases and J shed 2 bases, with 13 bases lying between them. The germline CDR1 and CDR2 sequences are SGHTA and FQGNSA. There are 14 residues in the CDR3. The CDR3 protein is CASLFSAAYNEQFF. The CDR3 DNA is TGTGCCAGCTTATTTAGCGCTGCCTACAATGAGCAGTTCTTC.

This CDR3 reads CSVTGGSGVYEQYF. The CDR3, as DNA: TGCAGCGTCACAGGGGGGAGCGGGGTCTACGAGCAGTACTTC. The J gene is TRBJ2-7, the V gene TRBV29-1; tentatively, D is TRBD1 (8 bases). The CDR3 is 14 amino acids. The germline V and J ends were trimmed by 6 bases and 3 bases, with 18 bases remaining between them. The germline V gene encodes CDR1 SQVTM and CDR2 ANQGSEA.

The rearrangement uses TRBV6-5 and TRBJ1-2; D unresolved. The germline V gene encodes CDR1 MNHEY and CDR2 SVGAGI. The CDR3 spans 13 residues. The germline V and J ends were trimmed by 7 bases and 0 bases, with 9 bases remaining between them. This chain's CDR3 is CASKPVANYGYTF. For the CDR3, the DNA is TGTGCCAGCAAGCCTGTAGCTAACTATGGCTACACCTTC.

The rearrangement joins TRBV5-4 to TRBJ1-6, with D uncertain. Trimming removed 2 bases at V and 5 bases at J, with 8 bases between. This CDR3 region has 14 residues. Germline CDR1 reads SGHNT; CDR2 reads YYREEE (reference sequence). CDR3 nucleotide sequence: TGTGCCAGCAGCTTTTTCGGGAATAATTCACCCCTCCACTTT. Encoded protein: CASSFFGNNSPLHF.